This T cell receptor (beta chain) was profiled in a study of OX40 agonist ivuxolimab in advanced cancers. Study overall: Each patient was given ivuxolimab into a vein every 2 weeks, at 0.01 to 10 mg/kg. Earlier anti-PD-1, anti-PD-L1 or anti-CTLA-4 therapy was permitted; around 40% had received some.

Trimming left V 2 bases short and J 0 bases short, with 12 bases between. Germline V lookup: CDR1 SGHRS, CDR2 YFSETQ. This CDR3 has 15 residues. The repertoire was sequenced with immunoSEQ multiplex PCR; TCRdb's copy has only in-frame clones and lacks some. Of about 58,000 clones in the sample, about 76% were seen once. This receptor was taken from an adult with an advanced solid tumor such as melanoma, head and neck, liver or kidney cancer. The V and J genes are TRBV5-1 and TRBJ2-7; no definite D call. The sample here was CD4+ or CD8+ T cells sorted from blood, taken in a trial of the OX40 agonist ivuxolimab. This chain's CDR3 is CASSFRQASSYEQYF. The CDR3 nucleotides read TGCGCCAGCAGCTTCAGGCAGGCGAGCTCCTACGAGCAGTACTTC.